This T cell receptor beta chain was retrieved from a study of blood T cells in healthy people across ages. Whole-study context: The template switching approach captured approximately one barcoded beta molecule for every two T cells. Study conclusions and caveats: Significant beta diversity loss was already apparent by age approximately 38, declining roughly linearly.

To note about this clonotype: Its antigen is unknown.

Each of the donors had roughly 9.7 milliliters of peripheral blood drawn into EDTA-treated Vacutainer tubes. V shed 2 bases and J shed 4 bases, with 21 bases lying between them. CDR3 size: 17 residues. Germline CDR1 reads KGHSH; CDR2 reads LQKENI. Alongside a J-beta primer mix, a sample-barcoded 5' primer served in a second PCR lasting 7 to 11 cycles. MiXCR, run by TCRdb on the 5' RACE reads, gives a single entry per CDR3 protein. The table records around 500,000 distinct CDR3 sequences, about 45% of them present only once. The gene calls are TRBV18 and TRBJ2-7, with D perhaps TRBD1 or TRBD2 (7 bases each). This receptor was taken from a man older than 75 in good health. The sample taken for sequencing was blood. The CDR3 here is CASSPDRREGTAYEQYF. Here the CDR3 DNA reads TGTGCCAGCTCACCAGACAGGAGGGAGGGGACAGCGTACGAGCAGTACTTC. Full variable domain (outside the CDR3, taken from reference TRBV18 and TRBJ2-7): NAGVMQNPRHLVRRRGQEARLRCSPMKGHSHVYWYRQLPEEGLKFMVYLQKENIIDESGMPKERFSAEFPKEGPSILRIQQVVRGDSAAYFCASSPDRREGTAYEQYFGPGTRLTVT.